The rows below give T cell receptor beta chains drawn from one sample of a study of CD8+CD57+ T cells in acquired aplastic anemia. From the reads, TCRdb called clonotypes with MiXCR, one entry per CDR3 protein. The data hold 150,000 to 200,000 distinct CDR3 sequences, with under 75% observed a single time. The sample consisted of sorted CD4+, CD8+, or CD8+CD57+ T cells (not recorded which) from PBMCs. The receptors originated from a human donor in good health. The CDR3 runs from the conserved cysteine through the conserved F or W. D genes are given only for firm matches. Not all rows give a size; the values are once, few, many and, for expanded clones, a class.

>many|TRBV3-1|TRBJ2-7|TRBD2
CASSQAGLAKPEQYF
TGTGCCAGCAGCCAGGCTGGACTAGCAAAACCCGAGCAGTACTTC
>.|TRBV5-1|TRBJ2-7|.
CASSPEGNRAEQYF
TGCGCCAGCAGCCCAGAAGGGAATAGGGCCGAGCAGTACTTC
>.|TRBV10-3|TRBJ1-2|TRBD1
CAISDPSRQGPNYGYTF
TGTGCCATCAGTGACCCTTCCAGACAGGGACCTAACTATGGCTACACCTTC
>many|TRBV11-2|TRBJ2-2|.
CASSLGPIGELFF
TGTGCCAGCAGCTTAGGTCCGATAGGGGAGCTGTTTTTT
>.|TRBV19|TRBJ2-7|.
CASSGTGYEQYF
TGTGCCAGTAGTGGGACGGGCTACGAGCAGTACTTC
>.|TRBV4-3|TRBJ1-2|.
CASSQAGLNYGYTF
TGCGCCAGCAGCCAAGCAGGACTAAACTATGGCTACACCTTC
>.|TRBV24-1|TRBJ1-2|.
CATSASWAPNCGYTF
TGTGCCACCAGTGCAAGTTGGGCCCCAAACTGTGGCTACACCTTC
>.|TRBV9|TRBJ2-2|TRBD2
CASSYGGANTGELFF
TGTGCCAGCAGTTACGGGGGGGCGAACACCGGGGAGCTGTTTTTT
>.|TRBV12-3/TRBV12-4|TRBJ1-1|TRBD1
CASSLEGALAFF
TGTGCCAGCAGTTTAGAGGGGGCTCTGGCTTTCTTT
>.|TRBV24-1|TRBJ2-1|TRBD2
CATSDPSGGAGNEQFF
TGTGCCACCAGTGACCCAAGCGGGGGGGCAGGCAATGAGCAGTTCTTC
>.|TRBV19|TRBJ2-1|TRBD2
CASSMSGGAQTYNEQFF
TGTGCCAGTAGTATGAGCGGGGGGGCCCAGACCTACAATGAGCAGTTCTTC
>.|TRBV11-3|TRBJ2-7|.
CASSARDSYYEQYF
TGTGCCAGCAGCGCACGGGACTCGTACTACGAGCAGTACTTC
>.|TRBV11-2|TRBJ2-3|.
CASSLAYTQYF
TGTGCCAGCAGCTTAGCATATACGCAGTATTTT
>once|TRBV20-1|TRBJ1-1|.
CSAIHQGKRTEAFF
TGCAGTGCCATCCATCAGGGAAAAAGGACTGAAGCTTTCTTT
>.|TRBV7-8|TRBJ2-7|TRBD1
CASSKSQGALYF
TGTGCCAGCAGCAAAAGCCAGGGGGCTCTGTACTTC
>.|TRBV5-1|TRBJ2-7|TRBD2
CASSTSMTSGRYF
TGCGCCAGCAGCACCTCCATGACTAGCGGGCGGTACTTC
>.|TRBV10-2|TRBJ2-3|TRBD2
CASSESPGGPPDTQYF
TGCGCCAGCAGTGAGTCACCGGGGGGACCGCCAGATACGCAGTATTTT
>few|TRBV7-9|TRBJ2-5|TRBD1
CASSYQGVGETQYF
TGTGCCAGCAGCTACCAGGGGGTGGGAGAGACCCAGTACTTC
>.|TRBV15|TRBJ2-3|TRBD2
CATIRSGGPSTDTQYF
TGTGCCACCATCCGCAGCGGGGGGCCAAGCACAGATACGCAGTATTTT
>.|TRBV2|TRBJ2-7|.
CASTTMNEQYF
TGTGCCAGCACGACTATGAACGAGCAGTACTTC
>.|TRBV7-9|TRBJ2-7|TRBD2
CASSTIAGDPYEQYF
TGTGCCAGCAGCACCATAGCGGGAGACCCCTACGAGCAGTACTTC
>many|TRBV19|TRBJ2-1|TRBD2
CASSPDPGLADYNEQFF
TGTGCCAGTAGTCCAGATCCGGGACTAGCGGATTACAATGAGCAGTTCTTC
>few|TRBV27|TRBJ2-3|.
CASSDLAPAVTDTQYF
TGTGCCAGCAGTGACCTAGCACCAGCGGTCACAGATACGCAGTATTTT
>few|TRBV19|TRBJ2-7|.
CASSLWFDPTYEQYF
TGTGCCAGTAGTTTATGGTTTGACCCTACCTACGAGCAGTACTTC
>.|TRBV2|TRBJ2-1|.
CASSLGGTEQFF
TGTGCCAGCAGTCTGGGGGGCACTGAGCAGTTCTTC
>.|TRBV24-1|TRBJ1-6|.
CATSQGGRNSPLHF
TGTGCCACCAGTCAGGGCGGACGGAATTCACCCCTCCACTTT
>.|TRBV10-3|TRBJ1-1|.
CAIYEWGEAFF
TGTGCCATTTACGAATGGGGGGAAGCTTTCTTT
>few|TRBV7-9|TRBJ2-3|.
CASSFHGDTQYF
TGTGCCAGCAGCTTTCACGGGGATACGCAGTATTTT
>.|TRBV19|TRBJ2-1|.
CASRGVRTSSYNEQFF
TGTGCCAGTAGAGGCGTACGGACCAGCTCCTACAATGAGCAGTTCTTC
>.|TRBV2|TRBJ1-1|.
CASSEGEVNTEAFF
TGTGCCAGCAGTGAAGGGGAGGTGAACACTGAAGCTTTCTTT
>.|TRBV2|TRBJ1-5|TRBD1
CASSGTGGQPQHF
TGTGCCAGCAGTGGGACAGGGGGTCAGCCCCAGCATTTT
>.|TRBV20-1|TRBJ2-5|TRBD1
CSASTGRETQYF
TGCAGTGCATCGACAGGGAGAGAGACCCAGTACTTC
>.|TRBV7-2|TRBJ2-7|TRBD1
CASSPATGGGYEQYF
TGTGCCAGCAGCCCTGCGACAGGGGGAGGCTACGAGCAGTACTTC